The 4 T cell receptor beta chains presented below share a single source sample, sequenced in a study of T cell changes during pregnancy in multiple sclerosis. TCRdb's copy holds only in-frame clones and misses some; the assay was immunoSEQ multiplex PCR. The sample has 100,000 or so clones, around nine tenths seen once. The source was peripheral blood, collected in the second trimester of pregnancy. The receptors shown here come from a female donor in good health, enrolled as a control in a pregnancy study.

This chain joins TRBV4-1 and TRBJ1-6; the match to TRBD1 covers 9 bases. The CDR3 has 18 amino acids. V shed 6 bases and J 7 bases; nucleotides not matched to a gene: 16. Germline V CDR1 and CDR2: MGHRA, YSYEKL. The CDR3 DNA follows: TGCGCCAGCAGTCCCGGGACAGGGAGATCCTCCTTGAATTCACCCCTCCACTTT. Encoded protein: CASSPGTGRSSLNSPLHF.

The chain employs TRBV7-8 and TRBJ1-1; D uncertain. The V and J ends lost 2 bases and 1 base respectively, with 5 bases between them. Germline CDR1 is SGHVS and CDR2 is FQNEAQ. The CDR3 is 13 residues long. In nucleotides, the CDR3 is TGTGCCAGCAGCTTAAATAGGAACACTGAAGCTTTCTTT. Translation: CASSLNRNTEAFF.

The chain recombines TRBV7-9 with TRBJ2-6, with TRBD2 matching 7 bases. Trimming took 3 bases from V and 3 from J; bases not matched to a gene: 5. The CDR3 runs to 16 residues. Per germline, CDR1 SEHNR and CDR2 FQNEAQ (reference sequence). The chain's CDR3 is CASSLGGSRGANVLTF. The CDR3 nucleotides are TGTGCCAGCAGCTTGGGCGGGAGTCGTGGGGCCAACGTCCTGACTTTC. The full variable domain, with the rest looked up from reference TRBV7-9 and TRBJ2-6, is DTGVSQNPRHKITKRGQNVTFRCDPISEHNRLYWYRQTLGQGPEFLTYFQNEAQLEKSRLLSDRFSAERPKGSFSTLEIQRTEQGDSAMYLCASSLGGSRGANVLTFGAGSRLTVL.

The V gene is TRBV7-9, the J gene TRBJ1-2; TRBD1 matches 10 bases. The length of the CDR3 is 17 residues. The germline V gene has CDR1 SEHNR and CDR2 FQNEAQ (reference sequence). V shed 5 bases, J shed 5 bases, and the junction held 14 bases outside the gene matches. The CDR3 region is CASSDPARDRGRYGYTF. DNA of the CDR3: TGTGCCAGCAGCGACCCCGCCCGGGACAGGGGAAGATATGGCTACACCTTC.